In its sample, the clone carrying this T cell receptor beta chain was seen a few times. Its antigen is undetermined. TCRdb itself ran the reads through MiXCR, one entry per CDR3 protein. The table lists fewer than 1,000,000 distinct CDR3 sequences, around 30% of them singletons. This record comes from a study of T cell repertoires in cytomegalovirus infection. The CDR3 extends over 14 amino acids. Trimming took 5 bases from V and 0 from J, leaving 9 bases between them. Germline V gene sequence: CDR1 MNHNS, CDR2 SASEGT. Sample: cultured CD8+ T cells from PBMCs, taken from culture after CMV antigen stimulation. The TCR sequence derives from a human donor in good health (CMV status not recorded). Some clones in this sample may be carry-over from other donors' samples. The chain recombines TRBV6-1 with TRBJ2-3; perhaps TRBD2 as D (6 bases). CDR3 sequence (DNA): TGTGCCAGCAGTTCGGGGGTAAGCACAGATACGCAGTATTTT. This encodes CASSSGVSTDTQYF.